This TCR beta chain was identified in a study of OX40 agonist ivuxolimab in advanced cancers. Per germline, CDR1 SGHVS and CDR2 FQNEAQ. Trimming left V 4 bases short and J 1 base short, with 8 bases between. This CDR3 is 13 amino acids long. A word on this clone: The antigen remains undetermined.

Sequenced by immunoSEQ multiplex PCR; TCRdb stores in-frame clones only, minus some. The sample includes approximately 60,000 clones, roughly 80% of them seen just once. General study findings and limits: Expanded clones belonging to CD8+ T cells outnumbered, on average, those of CD4+. Patients with a partial response at 0.1-3.0 mg/kg had among the lowest clonal expansion.

This sequence was found in an adult with an advanced solid tumor such as melanoma, head and neck, liver or kidney cancer. The chain carries TRBV7-8 and TRBJ2-7, with D unresolved. The material was CD4+ or CD8+ T cells sorted from blood, obtained in a trial of the OX40 agonist ivuxolimab. DNA for the CDR3: TGTGCCAGCAGCTCCTTATTGTCCTACGAGCAGTACTTC. Translated: CASSSLLSYEQYF.